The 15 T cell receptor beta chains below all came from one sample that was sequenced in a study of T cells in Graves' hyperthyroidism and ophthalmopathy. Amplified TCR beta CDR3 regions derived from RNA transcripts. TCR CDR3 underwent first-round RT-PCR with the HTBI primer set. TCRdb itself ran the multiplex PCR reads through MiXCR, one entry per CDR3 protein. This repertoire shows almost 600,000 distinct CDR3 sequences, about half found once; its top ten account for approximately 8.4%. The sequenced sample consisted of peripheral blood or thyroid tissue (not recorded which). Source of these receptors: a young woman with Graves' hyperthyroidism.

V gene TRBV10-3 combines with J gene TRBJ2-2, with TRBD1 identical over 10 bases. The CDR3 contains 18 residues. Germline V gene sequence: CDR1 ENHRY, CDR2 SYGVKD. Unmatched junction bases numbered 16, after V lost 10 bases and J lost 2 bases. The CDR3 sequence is CASTPTWGTGVNTGELFF. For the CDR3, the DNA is TGTGCCAGCACCCCAACGTGGGGGACAGGGGTTAACACCGGGGAGCTGTTTTTT.

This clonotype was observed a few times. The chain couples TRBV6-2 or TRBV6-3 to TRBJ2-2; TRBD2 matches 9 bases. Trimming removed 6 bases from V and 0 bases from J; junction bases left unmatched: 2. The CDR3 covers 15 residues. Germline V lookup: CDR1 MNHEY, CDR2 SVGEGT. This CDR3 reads CASRKREANTGELFF. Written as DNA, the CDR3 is TGTGCCAGCAGAAAGCGGGAGGCGAACACCGGGGAGCTGTTTTTT.

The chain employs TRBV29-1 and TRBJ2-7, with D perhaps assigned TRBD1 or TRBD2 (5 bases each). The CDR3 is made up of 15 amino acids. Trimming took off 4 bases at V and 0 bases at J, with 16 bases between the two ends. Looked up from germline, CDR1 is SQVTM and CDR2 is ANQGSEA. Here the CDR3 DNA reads TGCAGCGTTGTAAGTTACTCGGGGCCCTCCTACGAGCAGTACTTC. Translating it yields CSVVSYSGPSYEQYF.

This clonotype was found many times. CDR3: CATREGSTPADRKMNTEAFF. CDR3 nucleotides: TGTGCCACCAGGGAGGGGAGTACCCCAGCAGACCGTAAGATGAACACTGAAGCTTTCTTT. V gene TRBV24-1 combines with J gene TRBJ1-1; tentatively, D is TRBD1 (5 bases). The CDR3 runs to 20 residues. Germline CDR1 reads KGHDR; CDR2 reads SFDVKD. V lost 7 bases and J lost 0, with 29 bases in between.

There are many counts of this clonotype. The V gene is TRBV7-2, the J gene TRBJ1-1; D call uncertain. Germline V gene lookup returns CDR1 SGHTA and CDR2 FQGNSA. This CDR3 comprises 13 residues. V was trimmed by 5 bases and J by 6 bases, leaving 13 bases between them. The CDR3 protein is CASSPRSNAEAFF. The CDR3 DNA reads TGTGCCAGCAGCCCACGGAGTAACGCTGAAGCTTTCTTT. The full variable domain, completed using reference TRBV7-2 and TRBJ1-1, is GAGVSQSPSNKVTEKGKDVELRCDPISGHTALYWYRQSLGQGLEFLIYFQGNSAPDKSGLPSDRFSAERTGGSVSTLTIQRTQQEDSAVYLCASSPRSNAEAFFGQGTRLTVV.

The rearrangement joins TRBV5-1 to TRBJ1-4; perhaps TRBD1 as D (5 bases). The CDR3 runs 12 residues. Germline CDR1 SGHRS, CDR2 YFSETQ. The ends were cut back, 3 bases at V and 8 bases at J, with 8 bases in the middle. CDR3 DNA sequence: TGCGCCAGCAGCTCCGAGGGGGAAAAACTGTTTTTT. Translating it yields CASSSEGEKLFF.

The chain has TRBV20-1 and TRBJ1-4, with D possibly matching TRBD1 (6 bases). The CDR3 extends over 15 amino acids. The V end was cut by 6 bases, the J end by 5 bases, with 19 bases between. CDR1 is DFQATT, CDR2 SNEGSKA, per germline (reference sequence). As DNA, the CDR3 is TGCAGTGCCAGCATCAGACTCAGGGGCAATGAAAAACTGTTTTTT. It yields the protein CSASIRLRGNEKLFF.

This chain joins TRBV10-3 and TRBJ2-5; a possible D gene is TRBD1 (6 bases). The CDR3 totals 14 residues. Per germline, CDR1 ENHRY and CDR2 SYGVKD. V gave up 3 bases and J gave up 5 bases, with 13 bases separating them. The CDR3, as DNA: TGTGCCATCAGTGATTATGGACAGAAGGAGACCCAGTACTTC. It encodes CAISDYGQKETQYF.

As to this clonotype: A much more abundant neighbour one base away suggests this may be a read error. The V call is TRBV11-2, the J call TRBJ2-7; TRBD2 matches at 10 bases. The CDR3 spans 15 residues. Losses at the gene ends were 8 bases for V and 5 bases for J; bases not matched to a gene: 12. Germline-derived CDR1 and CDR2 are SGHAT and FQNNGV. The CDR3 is CASRSPSGRANEQYF. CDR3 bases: TGTGCCAGCCGCTCACCCAGCGGGAGGGCAAACGAGCAGTACTTC.

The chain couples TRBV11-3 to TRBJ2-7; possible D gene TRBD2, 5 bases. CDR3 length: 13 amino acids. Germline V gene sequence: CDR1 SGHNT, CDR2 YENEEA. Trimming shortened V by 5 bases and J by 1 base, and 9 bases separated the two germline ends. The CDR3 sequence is CASSKGVSYEQYF. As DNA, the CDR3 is TGTGCCAGCAGCAAGGGAGTATCCTACGAGCAGTACTTC.

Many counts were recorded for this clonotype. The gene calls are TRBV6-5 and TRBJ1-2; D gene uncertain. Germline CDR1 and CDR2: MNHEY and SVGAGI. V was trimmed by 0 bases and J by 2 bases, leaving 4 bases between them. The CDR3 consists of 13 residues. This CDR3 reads CASSYSRNYGYTF. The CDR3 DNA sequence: TGTGCCAGCAGTTACTCGAGGAACTATGGCTACACCTTC.

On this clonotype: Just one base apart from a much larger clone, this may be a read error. CDR3 loop: CSAPGTGKEAQYF. In nucleotides, the CDR3 is TGCAGTGCTCCCGGGACAGGGAAAGAGGCCCAGTACTTC. The chain couples TRBV20-1 to TRBJ2-5; 9 bases align to TRBD1. Germline-derived CDR1 and CDR2 are DFQATT and SNEGSKA (reference sequence). This CDR3 comprises 13 residues.

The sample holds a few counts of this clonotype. CDR3 region: CASRTDSTSGQYF. The CDR3, as DNA: TGCGCCAGCCGAACCGACTCGACCTCGGGGCAGTACTTC. This sequence joins TRBV5-1 and TRBJ2-7, with D hard to call. V dropped 7 bases and J dropped 9 bases, with 20 bases sitting between them. This CDR3 is built from 13 residues. Germline CDR1 is SGHRS and CDR2 is YFSETQ. The whole variable domain, remainder taken from reference TRBV5-1 and TRBJ2-7, is KAGVTQTPRYLIKTRGQQVTLSCSPISGHRSVSWYQQTPGQGLQFLFEYFSETQRNKGNFPGRFSGRQFSNSRSEMNVSTLELGDSALYLCASRTDSTSGQYFGPGTRLTVT.

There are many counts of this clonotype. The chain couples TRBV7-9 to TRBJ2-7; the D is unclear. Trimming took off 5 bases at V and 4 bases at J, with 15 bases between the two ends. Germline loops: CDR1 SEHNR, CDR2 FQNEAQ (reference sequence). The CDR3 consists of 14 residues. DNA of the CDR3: TGTGCCAGCAGCCCCGAAGGTTGGGATTACGAGCAGTACTTC. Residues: CASSPEGWDYEQYF.

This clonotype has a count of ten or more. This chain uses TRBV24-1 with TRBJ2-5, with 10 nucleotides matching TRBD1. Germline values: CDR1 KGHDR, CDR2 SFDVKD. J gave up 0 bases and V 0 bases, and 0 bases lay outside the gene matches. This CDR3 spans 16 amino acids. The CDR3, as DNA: TGTGCCACCAGTGATTTGGGGACAGGGGACCAAGAGACCCAGTACTTC. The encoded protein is CATSDLGTGDQETQYF.